Following are 11 T cell receptor beta chains from one sample sequenced in a study of yellow fever vaccine responses in identical twins. TCRdb itself ran the RT-PCR reads through MiXCR, one entry per CDR3 protein. The table has some 20,000 distinct CDR3 sequences, roughly 75% seen once. The specimen was T cells from blood (PBMCs), unsorted or a sorted subset (not recorded which), collected before or after yellow fever vaccination (not recorded which). All receptors come from a woman aged 18-35 years who received the yellow fever vaccine.

The chain employs TRBV11-2 and TRBJ2-5; D is unresolved. CDR1 and CDR2 from the germline V gene are SGHAT and FQNNGV. The CDR3 is made up of 16 amino acids. Deletions cut 3 bases from V and 5 bases from J, with 19 bases between. The CDR3 sequence is CASSLGPTRPRETQYF. For the CDR3, the DNA is TGTGCCAGCAGCTTGGGCCCCACGCGGCCCCGGGAGACCCAGTACTTC.

The chain joins TRBV2 to TRBJ1-5, with D hard to call. The CDR3 consists of 13 residues. Per the germline V gene, CDR1 is SNHLY and CDR2 is FYNNEI. V was pared by 6 bases and J by 0 bases, with 6 bases between. The CDR3 bases are TGTGCCAGCAGGGCAGATAGCAATCAGCCCCAGCATTTT. Encoded protein: CASRADSNQPQHF.

This clonotype was seen only a few times. The chain links TRBV11-1 to TRBJ2-2; D is unclear. Germline-derived CDR1 and CDR2 are SGHAT and FQDESV (reference sequence). The CDR3 covers 15 residues. The V and J ends lost 5 bases and 2 bases respectively, with 12 bases between them. DNA for the CDR3: TGTGCCAGCAGCCCGATCATTCACAACACCGGGGAGCTGTTTTTT. Its protein product is CASSPIIHNTGELFF.

On this clonotype itself: An end of the junction does not agree with germline; a read error may underlie this. J is TRBJ2-5 and V is TRBV4-2; tentative D call: TRBD2 (5 bases). The germline CDR1 and CDR2 sequences are LGHNA and YNFKEQ. This CDR3 has 16 amino acids. The CDR3 DNA reads as TGTGCCAGCATCCAATCGGCTAGCCCCGCTCAAGAGACCCAGTACTTC. Translated: CASIQSASPAQETQYF.

Only a few counts were recorded for this clonotype. The chain is built from TRBV24-1 and TRBJ2-5, with TRBD2 identical over 12 bases. This CDR3 comprises 17 residues. Germline assignment: CDR1 KGHDR and CDR2 SFDVKD. With 3 bases clipped from V and 4 bases from J, the junction kept 8 bases outside the gene matches. CDR3 DNA: TGTGCCACCAGTGATCTCCCGACTAGCGGGAGTCGAGAGACCCAGTACTTC. This gives the protein CATSDLPTSGSRETQYF.

The V call is TRBV13, the J call TRBJ2-1; TRBD1 is a possible D gene (8 bases). V dropped 7 bases and J dropped 7 bases, with 17 bases sitting between them. This CDR3 has 14 residues. Germline CDR1 is PRHDT and CDR2 is FYEKMQ (reference sequence). In nucleotides, the CDR3 is TGTGCCAGCAAGGGGGGGACAGGACAAAATGAGCAGTTCTTC. Protein product: CASKGGTGQNEQFF.

This clonotype is a singleton in its sample. This chain links TRBV7-9 with TRBJ1-2, with D maybe TRBD1 (5 bases). This CDR3 spans 14 amino acids. Germline CDR1 and CDR2: SEHNR and FQNEAQ (reference sequence). V lost 1 base and J 2 bases, leaving 8 bases between the germline ends. Here the CDR3 DNA reads TGTGCCAGCAGCTTAGGTGACAGAAACTATGGCTACACCTTC. Its translation is CASSLGDRNYGYTF.

The chain employs TRBV11-3 and TRBJ2-1, with TRBD2 matching 9 bases. The trim removed 5 bases at V and 9 bases at J, leaving 8 bases unmatched. This CDR3 is 14 amino acids long. Germline V CDR1 and CDR2: SGHNT, YENEEA. CDR3 DNA: TGTGCCAGCAGCCCTGGACTAGCGCGTGGTGAGCAGTTCTTC. This codes for CASSPGLARGEQFF.

This rearrangement joins TRBV18 to TRBJ1-1; D possibly corresponds to TRBD1 (5 bases). V was shortened by 0 bases and J by 2 bases, with 10 bases between the two germline ends. From germline, CDR1 is KGHSH and CDR2 LQKENI. The CDR3 length is 15 residues. The CDR3 nucleotides are TGTGCCAGCTCACCACCTTCCAGGGTTAACACTGAAGCTTTCTTT. Its translation is CASSPPSRVNTEAFF.

In its sample, this clonotype was seen a few times. The J gene is TRBJ1-2, the V gene TRBV18; maybe TRBD1 (5 bases). Germline values: CDR1 KGHSH, CDR2 LQKENI. Trimming cost V 6 bases and J 0 bases, with 11 bases left between them. CDR3 length: 14 residues. DNA for the CDR3: TGTGCCAGCTCTGACGGGACCGCTAACTATGGCTACACCTTC. It yields the protein CASSDGTANYGYTF.

The CDR3 DNA is TGTGCCAGCAGCCCCGACACCCACGAGCAGTACTTC. Protein product: CASSPDTHEQYF. This chain uses TRBV11-1 with TRBJ2-7, with D hard to call. Looked up from germline, CDR1 is SGHAT and CDR2 is FQDESV (reference sequence). Trimming took off 5 bases at V and 5 bases at J, with 10 bases between the two ends. The CDR3 has 12 amino acids.